The 8 T cell receptor beta chains below all came from one sample that was sequenced in a study of blood T cells in healthy people across ages. With a J-beta primer mix and a sample-barcoded 5' primer, a second PCR ran roughly 6 to 11 cycles. TCRdb re-called the 5' RACE reads through MiXCR, storing one row per CDR3 protein. The table has about 1,800,000 distinct CDR3 sequences, 28% seen once; the top ten hold roughly 8.2%. Sequencing input: blood. The receptor set was obtained from a woman aged 25 to 45 in good health.

This rearrangement joins TRBV7-2 to TRBJ2-7, with D tentatively TRBD2 (6 bases). Germline values: CDR1 SGHTA, CDR2 FQGNSA. Trimming shortened V by 5 bases and J by 9 bases, and 17 bases separated the two germline ends. The CDR3 covers 13 residues. CDR3 residues: CASSPVSGLGQYF. The CDR3 coding sequence is TGTGCCAGCAGCCCCGTTAGCGGCCTGGGGCAGTACTTC.

This chain joins TRBV18 and TRBJ2-1; possible D gene TRBD1, 5 bases. The CDR3 covers 14 residues. Trimming left V 3 bases short and J 5 bases short, with 11 bases between. Germline-derived CDR1 and CDR2 are KGHSH and LQKENI. The CDR3 coding sequence is TGTGCCAGCTCACCCCAGGGATCGAACAATGAGCAGTTCTTC. Protein sequence: CASSPQGSNNEQFF.

The sample holds a few counts of this clonotype. The chain joins TRBV10-1 to TRBJ2-3; the match to TRBD2 covers 11 bases. This CDR3 is built from 16 residues. Germline lookup yields CDR1 WNHNN and CDR2 SYGVQD (reference sequence). Unmatched junction bases numbered 7, after V lost 2 bases and J lost 6 bases. This CDR3 reads CASSETLAGGQDTQYF. The CDR3, as DNA: TGCGCCAGCAGTGAGACCCTAGCGGGGGGCCAGGATACGCAGTATTTT.

In the case of this clonotype: With a much larger clone just one base away, this may be a read error. The V call is TRBV20-1, the J call TRBJ2-1; TRBD2 aligns across 9 bases. The CDR3 length is 13 residues. Germline CDR1 DFQATT, CDR2 SNEGSKA (reference sequence). The CDR3 DNA sequence: TGCGGTGCAGGACTAGCGTGGGTGGGTGAGCAGTTCTTC. Its protein is CGAGLAWVGEQFF.

The chain couples TRBV7-9 to TRBJ2-7; 8 bases line up with TRBD1. CDR3 length: 15 amino acids. The V segment lost 5 bases and the J segment 0 bases; nucleotides outside the gene matches: 6. Germline CDR1 reads SEHNR; CDR2 reads FQNEAQ (reference sequence). CDR3 nucleotides: TGTGCCAGCAGCACTGGACAGGGAGGCTCCTACGAGCAGTACTTC. This gives the protein CASSTGQGGSYEQYF.

A note on this clonotype: No conserved phenylalanine or tryptophan ends this CDR3, so it is likely a read error. The chain links TRBV20-1 to TRBJ2-3; 8 bases align to TRBD2. V lost 1 base and J lost 5; bases outside the gene matches: 8. The CDR3 is made up of 15 amino acids. Germline CDR1 is DFQATT and CDR2 is SNEGSKA (reference sequence). The CDR3 DNA sequence: TGCAGTGCTAGAGTTAGCGGGGAGGTAGGAGATACGCAGTATTTG. It translates to CSARVSGEVGDTQYL.

The rearrangement links TRBV7-3 to TRBJ2-1; tentatively, D is TRBD1 or TRBD2 (5 bases each). The germline V gene encodes CDR1 SGHTA and CDR2 FQGTGA. V gave up 3 bases and J gave up 6 bases, with 9 bases separating them. CDR3 size: 13 residues. The CDR3 coding sequence is TGTGCCAGCAGCTTGCCCGGGGCCAATGAGCAGTTCTTC. Protein: CASSLPGANEQFF.

This clonotype was observed at least ten times. The chain links TRBV14 to TRBJ2-6; D may be TRBD2 (5 bases). Trimming removed 1 base from V and 0 bases from J, with 13 bases in between. CDR3 length equals 18 residues. Germline V gene lookup returns CDR1 SGHDN and CDR2 FVKESK. DNA for the CDR3: TGTGCCAGCAGCCAAGCTGTCGGGCTAGCCTCTGGGGCCAACGTCCTGACTTTC. Translating it yields CASSQAVGLASGANVLTF.